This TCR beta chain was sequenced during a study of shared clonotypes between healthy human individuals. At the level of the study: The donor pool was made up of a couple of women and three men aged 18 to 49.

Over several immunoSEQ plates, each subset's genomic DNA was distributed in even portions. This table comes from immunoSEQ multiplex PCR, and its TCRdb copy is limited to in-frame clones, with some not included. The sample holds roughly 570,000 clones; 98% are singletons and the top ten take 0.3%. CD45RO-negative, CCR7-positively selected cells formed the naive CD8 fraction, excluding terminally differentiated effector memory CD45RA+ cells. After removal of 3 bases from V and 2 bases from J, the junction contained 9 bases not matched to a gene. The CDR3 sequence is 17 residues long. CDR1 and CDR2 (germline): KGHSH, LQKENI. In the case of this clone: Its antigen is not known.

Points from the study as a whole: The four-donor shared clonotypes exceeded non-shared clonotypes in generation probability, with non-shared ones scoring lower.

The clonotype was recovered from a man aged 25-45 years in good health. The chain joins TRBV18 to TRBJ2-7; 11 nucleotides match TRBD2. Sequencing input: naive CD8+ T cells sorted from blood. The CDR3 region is CASSPGGRTSGPYEQYF. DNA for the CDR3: TGTGCCAGCTCACCGGGAGGACGGACTAGCGGGCCCTACGAGCAGTACTTC.